A single TCR beta chain is shown here with its context. Diagnostic criteria defined recently for definite or probable disease were met by the Susac syndrome patients. The data were obtained in a study of CD8 T cells in Susac syndrome. With random hexamers, roughly 0.5 to 1 ug RNA was reverse transcribed. MiXCR was run by TCRdb on the immunoSEQ multiplex PCR reads, yielding one entry per CDR3 protein. The sample comprises under 95,000 distinct CDR3 sequences, roughly 94% of which are singletons, and approximately 0.48% rests with the top ten. The sequenced sample was CD8+ T cells from PBMCs. The TCR was taken from a human donor with Susac syndrome.

The CDR3: CSARDPENVIYEQYF. The DNA for the CDR3 is TGCAGTGCTAGAGATCCGGAGAATGTTATCTACGAGCAGTACTTC. The V and J genes are TRBV20-1 and TRBJ2-7; D is unclear. CDR1 and CDR2 from the germline V gene are DFQATT and SNEGSKA (reference sequence). Trimming shortened V by 0 bases and J by 3 bases, and 15 bases separated the two germline ends. The CDR3 runs to 15 residues.